This T cell receptor (beta chain) is drawn from a study of T cells in Graves' hyperthyroidism and ophthalmopathy. Study findings and constraints: Blood also showed most of the thyroid clonotypes that were expanded above 0.001.

Regions amplified from RNA transcripts were the TCR beta CDR3 regions. When the TCR CDR3 underwent first-round RT-PCR, the HTBI primer set was used. TCRdb analysed the multiplex PCR reads with MiXCR anew, one entry per CDR3 protein. The table includes a few hundred thousand distinct CDR3 sequences, about 14% detected once. There are many counts of this clonotype. The target antigen is unknown. Trimming removed 3 bases at V and 2 bases at J, with 10 bases between. Germline CDR1 and CDR2: SNHLY and FYNNEI. The CDR3 is 14 amino acids. Graves' hyperthyroidism showing no ophthalmopathy progression within 18 months was considered stable. Patients were aged 18 to 65, had disease duration under 2 months, and had newly diagnosed hyperthyroidism. Patients having uncontrolled infection, another autoimmune disease, pregnancy or lactation were not included.

The origin of this receptor is a middle-aged woman with Graves' hyperthyroidism. The chain has TRBV2 and TRBJ2-5, with TRBD1 as a possible D gene (6 bases). Material: blood. The CDR3 protein is CASSEGALQETQYF. CDR3 nucleotides: TGTGCCAGCAGTGAGGGGGCCCTACAAGAGACCCAGTACTTC.